This is a list of T cell receptor beta chains from one sample in a study of blood T cells in healthy people across ages. TCRdb processed the 5' RACE reads anew with MiXCR; each CDR3 protein has one entry. The sample lists hundreds of thousands of distinct CDR3 sequences, nearly 60% occurring once. Specimen: blood. The receptors were sampled from a man aged 30 to 45 in good health. Both conserved end residues are part of each CDR3. Fields, in order: V gene, clone size, J gene, CDR3 protein. Rows may omit the clone size; those that give it use once, few, many or a size class.

v_gene: TRBV18
abundance: NA
j_gene: TRBJ1-6
CDR3aa: CASSYDSGNSPLHF

v_gene: TRBV2
abundance: NA
j_gene: NA
CDR3aa: CASSEENIQYF

v_gene: TRBV9
abundance: NA
j_gene: TRBJ1-2
CDR3aa: CASSVAPSQGTGVYTF

v_gene: TRBV15
abundance: NA
j_gene: TRBJ1-2
CDR3aa: CATSRGQGYGYTF

v_gene: TRBV6-5
abundance: few
j_gene: TRBJ2-3
CDR3aa: CASKPEGSLWTDTQYF

v_gene: TRBV2
abundance: NA
j_gene: TRBJ2-1
CDR3aa: CASSVEVGNEQFF

v_gene: TRBV6-5
abundance: NA
j_gene: NA
CDR3aa: CASSSGTGVVEQYF

v_gene: TRBV28
abundance: NA
j_gene: TRBJ2-2
CDR3aa: CASGSLHVSDPGELFF

v_gene: TRBV6-2/TRBV6-3
abundance: NA
j_gene: TRBJ1-2
CDR3aa: CASSRTDDGYTF

v_gene: TRBV5-6
abundance: NA
j_gene: TRBJ1-1
CDR3aa: CASTVTGMGTEAFF